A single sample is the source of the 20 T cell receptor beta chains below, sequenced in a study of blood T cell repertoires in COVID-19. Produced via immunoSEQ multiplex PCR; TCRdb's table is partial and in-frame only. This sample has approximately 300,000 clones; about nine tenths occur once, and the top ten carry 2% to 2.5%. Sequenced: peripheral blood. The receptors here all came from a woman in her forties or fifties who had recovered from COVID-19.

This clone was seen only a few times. In DNA, the CDR3 is TGTGCCTGGAGGGCTGACAAACACACAGATACGCAGTATTTT. Translating gives CAWRADKHTDTQYF. J is TRBJ2-3 and V is TRBV30, with D uncertain. Germline assignment: CDR1 GTSNPN and CDR2 SVGIG (reference sequence). Between the trimmed V and J ends, which lost 3 bases and 2 bases, there was a span of 12 bases. The CDR3 loop spans 14 amino acids.

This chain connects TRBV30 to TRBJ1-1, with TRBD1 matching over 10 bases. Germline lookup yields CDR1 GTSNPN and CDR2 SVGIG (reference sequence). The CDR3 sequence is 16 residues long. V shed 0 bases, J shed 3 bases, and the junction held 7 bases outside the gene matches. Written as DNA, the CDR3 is TGTGCCTGGAGTGTCCACCTTGGGACAGGGGACACTGAAGCTTTCTTT. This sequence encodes CAWSVHLGTGDTEAFF.

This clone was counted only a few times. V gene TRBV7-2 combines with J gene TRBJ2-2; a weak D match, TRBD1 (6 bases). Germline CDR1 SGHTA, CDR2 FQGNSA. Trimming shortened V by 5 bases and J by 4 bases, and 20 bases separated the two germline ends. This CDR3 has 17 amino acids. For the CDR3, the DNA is TGTGCCAGCAGCCCGCGGGTAGGGGGAACACGCACCGGGGAGCTGTTTTTT. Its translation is CASSPRVGGTRTGELFF.

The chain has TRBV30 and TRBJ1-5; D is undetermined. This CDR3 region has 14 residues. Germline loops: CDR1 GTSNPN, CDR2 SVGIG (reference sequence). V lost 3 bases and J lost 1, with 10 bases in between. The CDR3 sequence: CAWSPKLSNQPQHF. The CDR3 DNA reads TGTGCCTGGAGCCCCAAGCTGAGCAATCAGCCCCAGCATTTT.

As DNA, the CDR3 is TGCAGCGTTGAAGATCACGGGGGTGGGTCTTATGGCTACACCTTC. It codes for CSVEDHGGGSYGYTF. The chain links TRBV29-1 to TRBJ1-2; TRBD1 might be the D (5 bases). Per germline, CDR1 SQVTM and CDR2 ANQGSEA. The CDR3 is 15 residues long. Trimming stripped 0 bases from V and 5 bases from J, with 16 bases between.

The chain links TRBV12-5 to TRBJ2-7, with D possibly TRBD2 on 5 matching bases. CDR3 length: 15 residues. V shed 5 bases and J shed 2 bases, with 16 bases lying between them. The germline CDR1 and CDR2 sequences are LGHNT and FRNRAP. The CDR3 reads CASGTVLRRPYEQYF. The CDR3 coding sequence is TGTGCTAGTGGTACCGTACTACGGAGGCCCTACGAGCAGTACTTC.

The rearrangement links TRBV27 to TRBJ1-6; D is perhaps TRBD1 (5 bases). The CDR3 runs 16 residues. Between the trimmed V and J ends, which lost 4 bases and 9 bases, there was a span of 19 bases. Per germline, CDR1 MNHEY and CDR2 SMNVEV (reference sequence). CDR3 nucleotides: TGTGCCAGCAGTTGGAATCAGGGCTCCATTCCTTCACCCCTCCACTTT. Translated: CASSWNQGSIPSPLHF.

The CDR3 sequence: CASSQVEGNSPLHF. The CDR3, as DNA: TGTGCCAGCAGCCAAGTGGAGGGGAACTCACCCCTCCACTTT. V is TRBV4-2 and J is TRBJ1-6; weak D call: TRBD1 (5 bases). CDR1 and CDR2 from the germline V gene are LGHNA and YNFKEQ. The CDR3 extends over 14 amino acids. Trimming shortened V by 1 base and J by 10 bases, and 11 bases separated the two germline ends.

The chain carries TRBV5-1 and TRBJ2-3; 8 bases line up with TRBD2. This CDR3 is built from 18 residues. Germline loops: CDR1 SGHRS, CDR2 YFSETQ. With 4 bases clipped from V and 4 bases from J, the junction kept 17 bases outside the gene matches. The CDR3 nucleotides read TGCGCCAGCAGCACCCTTCTTCGGACTAGCCTTGGGGCAGATACGCAGTATTTT. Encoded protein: CASSTLLRTSLGADTQYF.

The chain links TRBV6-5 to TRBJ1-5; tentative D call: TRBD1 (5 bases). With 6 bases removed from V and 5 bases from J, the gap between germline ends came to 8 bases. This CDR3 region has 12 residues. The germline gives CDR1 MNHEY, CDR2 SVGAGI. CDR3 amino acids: CASRGLDQPQHF. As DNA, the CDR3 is TGTGCCAGCAGGGGGCTGGATCAGCCCCAGCATTTT.

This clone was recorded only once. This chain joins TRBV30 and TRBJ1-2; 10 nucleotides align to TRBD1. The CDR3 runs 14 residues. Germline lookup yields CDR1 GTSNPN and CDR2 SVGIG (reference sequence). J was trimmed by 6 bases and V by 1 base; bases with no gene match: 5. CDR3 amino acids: CAWSATGTGDGYTF. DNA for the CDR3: TGTGCCTGGAGTGCTACTGGGACAGGGGATGGCTACACCTTC. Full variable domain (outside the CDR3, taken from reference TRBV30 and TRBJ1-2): SQTIHQWPATLVQPVGSPLSLECTVEGTSNPNLYWYRQAAGRGLQLLFYSVGIGQISSEVPQNLSASRPQDRQFILSSKKLLLSDSGFYLCAWSATGTGDGYTFGSGTRLTVV.

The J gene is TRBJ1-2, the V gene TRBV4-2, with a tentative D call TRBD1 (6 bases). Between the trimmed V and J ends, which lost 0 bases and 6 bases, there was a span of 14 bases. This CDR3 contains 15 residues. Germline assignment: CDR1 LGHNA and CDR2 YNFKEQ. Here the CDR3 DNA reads TGTGCCAGCAGCCAAGACAGGGGTTTGGTAGATGGCTACACCTTC. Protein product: CASSQDRGLVDGYTF.

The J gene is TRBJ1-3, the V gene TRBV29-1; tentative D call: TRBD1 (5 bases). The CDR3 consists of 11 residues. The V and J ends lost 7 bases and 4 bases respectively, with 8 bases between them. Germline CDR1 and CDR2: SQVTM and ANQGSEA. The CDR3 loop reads CSGHRGNTIYF. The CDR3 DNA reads TGCAGCGGCCACAGGGGAAACACCATATATTTT. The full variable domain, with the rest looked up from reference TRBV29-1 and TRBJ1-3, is SAVISQKPSRDICQRGTSLTIQCQVDSQVTMMFWYRQQPGQSLTLIATANQGSEATYESGFVIDKFPISRPNLTFSTLTVSNMSPEDSSIYLCSGHRGNTIYFGEGSWLTVV.

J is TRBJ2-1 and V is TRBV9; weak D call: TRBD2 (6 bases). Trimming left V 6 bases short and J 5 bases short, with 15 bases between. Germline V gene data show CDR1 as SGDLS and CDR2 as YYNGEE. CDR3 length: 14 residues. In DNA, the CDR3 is TGTGCCAGCAACCCGGGACTGCCAGACAATGAGCAGTTCTTC. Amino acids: CASNPGLPDNEQFF.

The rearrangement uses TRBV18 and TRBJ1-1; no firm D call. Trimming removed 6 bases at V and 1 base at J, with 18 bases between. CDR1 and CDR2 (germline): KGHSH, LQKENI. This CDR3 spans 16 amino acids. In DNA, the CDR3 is TGTGCCAGCTCCCCAGTGGTGGGCACCTGGAACACTGAAGCTTTCTTT. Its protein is CASSPVVGTWNTEAFF.

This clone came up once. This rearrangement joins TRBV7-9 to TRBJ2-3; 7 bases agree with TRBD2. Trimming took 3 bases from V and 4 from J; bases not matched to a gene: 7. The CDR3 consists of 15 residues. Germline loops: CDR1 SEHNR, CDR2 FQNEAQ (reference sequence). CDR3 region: CASSLASGGADTQYF. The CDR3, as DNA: TGTGCCAGCAGCTTGGCTAGCGGAGGGGCAGATACGCAGTATTTT. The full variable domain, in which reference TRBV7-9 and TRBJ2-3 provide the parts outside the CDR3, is DTGVSQNPRHKITKRGQNVTFRCDPISEHNRLYWYRQTLGQGPEFLTYFQNEAQLEKSRLLSDRFSAERPKGSFSTLEIQRTEQGDSAMYLCASSLASGGADTQYFGPGTRLTVL.

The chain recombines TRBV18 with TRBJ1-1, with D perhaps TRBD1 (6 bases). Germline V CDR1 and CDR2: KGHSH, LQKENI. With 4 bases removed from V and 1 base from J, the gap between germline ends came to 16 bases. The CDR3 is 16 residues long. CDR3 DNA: TGTGCCAGCTCACAGATGCAATGGACAGCGAACACTGAAGCTTTCTTT. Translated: CASSQMQWTANTEAFF.

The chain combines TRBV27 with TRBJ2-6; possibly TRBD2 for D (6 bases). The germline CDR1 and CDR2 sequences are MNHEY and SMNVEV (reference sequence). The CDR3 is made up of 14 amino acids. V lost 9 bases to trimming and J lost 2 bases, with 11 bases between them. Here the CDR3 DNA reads TGTGCCAGTCAGGAGGGACCTGGGGCCAACGTCCTGACTTTC. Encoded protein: CASQEGPGANVLTF.

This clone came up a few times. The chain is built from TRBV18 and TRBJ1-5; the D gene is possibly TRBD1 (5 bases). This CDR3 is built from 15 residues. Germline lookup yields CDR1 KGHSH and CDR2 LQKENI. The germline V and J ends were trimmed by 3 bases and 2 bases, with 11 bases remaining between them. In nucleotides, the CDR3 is TGTGCCAGCTCACCGACAGCGGGGGGCAATCAGCCCCAGCATTTT. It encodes CASSPTAGGNQPQHF.

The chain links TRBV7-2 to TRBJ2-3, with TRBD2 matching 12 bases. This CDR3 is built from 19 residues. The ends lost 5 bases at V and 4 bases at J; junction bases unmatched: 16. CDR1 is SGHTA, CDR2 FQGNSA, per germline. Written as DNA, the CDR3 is TGTGCCAGCAGCCCACTTACGAGGCTAGCGGGGGGGCCAGCAGATACGCAGTATTTT. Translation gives CASSPLTRLAGGPADTQYF.